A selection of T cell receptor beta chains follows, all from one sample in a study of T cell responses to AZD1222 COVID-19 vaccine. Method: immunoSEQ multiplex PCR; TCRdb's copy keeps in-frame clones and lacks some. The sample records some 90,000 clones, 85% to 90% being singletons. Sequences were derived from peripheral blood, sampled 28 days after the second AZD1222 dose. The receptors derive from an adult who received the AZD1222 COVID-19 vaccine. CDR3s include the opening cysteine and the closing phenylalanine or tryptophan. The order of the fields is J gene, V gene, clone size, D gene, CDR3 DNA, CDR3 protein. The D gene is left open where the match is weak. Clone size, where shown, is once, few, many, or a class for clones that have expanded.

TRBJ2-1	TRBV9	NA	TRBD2	TGTGCCAGCAGCGTAGCTAGCGGGGGGGGTAATGAGCAGTTCTTC	CASSVASGGGNEQFF
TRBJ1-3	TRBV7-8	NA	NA	TGTGCCAGCAGCTTAGCGGCGGCGTCCGGAGACACCATATATTTT	CASSLAAASGDTIYF
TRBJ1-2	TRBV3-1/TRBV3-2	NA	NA	TGTGCCAGCAGCCTCTCGTTTGGGGGAAGCTATGGCTACACCTTC	CASSLSFGGSYGYTF
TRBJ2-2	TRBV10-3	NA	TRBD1	TGTGCCATCAGCCCCGCCGGGACAGGGGGGACCGGGGAGCTGTTTTTT	CAISPAGTGGTGELFF
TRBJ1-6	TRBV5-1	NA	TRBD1	TGCGCCAGCAGCTTACAGGGGTTGGGTTCACCCCTCCACTTT	CASSLQGLGSPLHF
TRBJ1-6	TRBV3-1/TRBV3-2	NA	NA	TGTGCCAGCACCCCCGCAGGGGCAAGTTCACCCCTCCACTTT	CASTPAGASSPLHF
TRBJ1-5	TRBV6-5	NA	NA	TGTGCCAGTAGATTGGACAGTAGCAATCAGCCCCAGCATTTT	CASRLDSSNQPQHF
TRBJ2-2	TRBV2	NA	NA	TGTGCCAGCAAGGTACAGGGTCCCAACACCGGGGAGCTGTTTTTT	CASKVQGPNTGELFF
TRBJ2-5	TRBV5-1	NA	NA	TGCGCCAGCAGCTTGGGGGAGACTGCAGCGACCCAGTACTTC	CASSLGETAATQYF
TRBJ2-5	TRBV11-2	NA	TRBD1	TGTGCCAGCAGCGTAGCCGCGACAGGGGGACAGTACTTC	CASSVAATGGQYF
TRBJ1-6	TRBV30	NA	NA	TGTGCCTGGAGTGGACAGAGCTCCTATAATTCACCCCTCCACTTT	CAWSGQSSYNSPLHF
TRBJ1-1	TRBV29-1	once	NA	TGCAGCGTACGACCCTATACGAACACTGAAGCTTTCTTT	CSVRPYTNTEAFF
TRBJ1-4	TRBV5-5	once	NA	TGTGCCAGCAGCCTTGGGGGGGGCCCCGCTAATGAAAAACTGTTTTTT	CASSLGGGPANEKLFF
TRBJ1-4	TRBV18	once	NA	TGTGCCAGCTCACGGTATGGACAGAATGAAAAACTGTTTTTT	CASSRYGQNEKLFF
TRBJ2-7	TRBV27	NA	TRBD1	TGTGCCAGCAGTAACTCCCCCTCCAGGGGGCTGAGGGAGCAGTACTTC	CASSNSPSRGLREQYF
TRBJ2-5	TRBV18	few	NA	TGTGCCAGCTCACCGTCGGAGACCCAGTACTTC	CASSPSETQYF
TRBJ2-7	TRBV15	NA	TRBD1	TGTGCCACCAGCAGAGATGTTTCGACAGGGAGAGAGCAGTACTTC	CATSRDVSTGREQYF
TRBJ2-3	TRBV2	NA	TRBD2	TGTGCCAGCAGCCGACTAGCGGGGAACACAGATACGCAGTATTTT	CASSRLAGNTDTQYF
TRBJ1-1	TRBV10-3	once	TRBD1	TGTGCCATCAGTGGACAGGGTAACACTGAAGCTTTCTTT	CAISGQGNTEAFF
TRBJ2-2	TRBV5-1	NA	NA	TGCGCCAGCAGCTTGGAGGTATTTGGCACCGGGGAGCTGTTTTTT	CASSLEVFGTGELFF
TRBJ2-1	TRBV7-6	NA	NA	TGTGCCAGCAGCGTCTCAGGGGGACTAGGGTTAGTCGGTGAGCAGTTCTTC	CASSVSGGLGLVGEQFF
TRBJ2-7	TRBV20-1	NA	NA	TGCAGTGCTAGAACAGGGTGGGAGCAGTACTTC	CSARTGWEQYF
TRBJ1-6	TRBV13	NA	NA	TGTGCCAGCAGCTTAGGACAGGGAGGATCACCCCTCCACTTT	CASSLGQGGSPLHF
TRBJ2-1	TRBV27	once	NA	TGTGCCAGCAGTTTCAGGAGGAACAGTCACCAGTTCTTC	CASSFRRNSHQFF
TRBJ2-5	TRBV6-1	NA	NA	TGTGCCAGCAGTGAAGTTGGACAGCAAGAGACCCAGTACTTC	CASSEVGQQETQYF
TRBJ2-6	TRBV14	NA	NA	TGTGCCAGCAGCCAGATAGGGGGCTCTGGGGCCAACGTCCTGACTTTC	CASSQIGGSGANVLTF
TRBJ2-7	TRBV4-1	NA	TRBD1	TGCGCCAGCAGCCGCGAGGGAGGAGTGGGACAGGCATACGAGCAGTACTTC	CASSREGGVGQAYEQYF
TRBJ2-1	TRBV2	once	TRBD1	TGTGCCAGCAGCGGAAGTAGGGACAGTCAGTTCTTC	CASSGSRDSQFF
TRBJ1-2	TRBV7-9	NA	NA	TGTGCCAGCACCTGGGAGGGATATAGCGGCTACACCTTC	CASTWEGYSGYTF
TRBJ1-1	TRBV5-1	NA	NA	TGCGCCAGCAGCTTGGTTTCGGGTTCCACTGAAGCTTTCTTT	CASSLVSGSTEAFF
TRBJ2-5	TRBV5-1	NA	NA	TGCGCCAGCAGCTTCCGTACGGGAGAGACCCAGTACTTC	CASSFRTGETQYF
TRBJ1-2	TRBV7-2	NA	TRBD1	TGTGCCAGCAGCTTAGTAGGGACAGGGGTTGGCTACACCTTC	CASSLVGTGVGYTF
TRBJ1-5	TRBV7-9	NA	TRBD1	TGTGCCAGCAGCTTAGCGCCCGGGACAGCTTATAGCAATCAGCCCCAGCATTTT	CASSLAPGTAYSNQPQHF
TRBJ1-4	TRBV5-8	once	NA	TGTGCCAGCAGCTTGAGGGGAGGTAATGAAAAACTGTTTTTT	CASSLRGGNEKLFF
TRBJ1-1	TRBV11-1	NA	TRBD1	TGTGCCAGCAGCCCAGACAGGACAGGGACTGAAGCTTTCTTT	CASSPDRTGTEAFF
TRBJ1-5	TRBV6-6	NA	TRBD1	TGTGCCAGCAGTTATGAGGGACAGGGGAGCAATCAGCCCCAGCATTTT	CASSYEGQGSNQPQHF
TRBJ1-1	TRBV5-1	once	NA	TGCGCCAGCAGCTTACTGGGGCAGACCACTGAAGCTTTCTTT	CASSLLGQTTEAFF
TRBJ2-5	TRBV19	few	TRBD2	TGTGCCAGTACCCCGACTAGCTCTCTTTCAGAGACCCAGTACTTC	CASTPTSSLSETQYF
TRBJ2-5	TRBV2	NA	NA	TGTGCCAGCAGTCGTTCTTTGACCCAAGAGACCCAGTACTTC	CASSRSLTQETQYF
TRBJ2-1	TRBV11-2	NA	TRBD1	TGTGCCAGCAGCTTAAGAGGACAGGGATACAATGAGCAGTTCTTC	CASSLRGQGYNEQFF
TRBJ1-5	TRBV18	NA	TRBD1	TGTGCCAGCTCACTCACAGGGGGCGCCGATCAGCCCCAGCATTTT	CASSLTGGADQPQHF
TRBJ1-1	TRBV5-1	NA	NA	TGCGCCAGCAGGGGGACAACGAGGAACACTGAAGCTTTCTTT	CASRGTTRNTEAFF
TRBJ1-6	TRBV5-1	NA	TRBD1	TGCGCCAGCAGCTTACAGGGGAACTATAATTCACCCCTCCACTTT	CASSLQGNYNSPLHF
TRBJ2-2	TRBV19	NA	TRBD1	TGTGCCAGTAGTCCCCGACAGGGAGCGGCCACCGGGGAGCTGTTTTTT	CASSPRQGAATGELFF
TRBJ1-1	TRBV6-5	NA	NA	TGTGCCAGCAGTACCACCCCTAGAACTGAAGCTTTCTTT	CASSTTPRTEAFF
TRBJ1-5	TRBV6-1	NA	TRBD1	TGTGCCAGCAGTGAAACAGGGGGTCAGCCCCAGCATTTT	CASSETGGQPQHF
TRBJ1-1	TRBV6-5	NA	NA	TGTGCCAGCACCCTGGACAGACCTGACACTGAAGCTTTCTTT	CASTLDRPDTEAFF
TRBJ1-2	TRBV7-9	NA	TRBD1	TGTGCCAGCAGCCGGGACAGGCTGAACTATGGCTACACCTTC	CASSRDRLNYGYTF
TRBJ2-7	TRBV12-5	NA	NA	TGTGCTAGTGGTTTGGGCCCGGGGCAGGGTGGCTACGAGCAGTACTTC	CASGLGPGQGGYEQYF
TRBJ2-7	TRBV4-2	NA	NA	TGTGCCAGCAGCCAAGAAGAGGAGATCGAGCAGTACTTC	CASSQEEEIEQYF
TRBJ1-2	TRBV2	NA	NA	TGTGCCAGCAGTGTAATAGGGACGGTCTATGGCTACACCTTC	CASSVIGTVYGYTF
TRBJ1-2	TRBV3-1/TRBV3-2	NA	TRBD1	TGTGCCAGCAGCCAAGGCCAGGGGGCCGTGGTTGGCTACACCTTC	CASSQGQGAVVGYTF
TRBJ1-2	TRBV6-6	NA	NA	TGTGCCAGCAGTTACACGGGAGGGGCCTGGAGCTACACCTTC	CASSYTGGAWSYTF
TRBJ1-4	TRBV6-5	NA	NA	TGTGCCAGCAGCCCCGAGGGGGGTAATGAAAAACTGTTTTTT	CASSPEGGNEKLFF
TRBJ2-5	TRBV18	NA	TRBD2	TGTGCCAGCTCACCACCGGGCGGGGGTCCCCAAGAGACCCAGTACTTC	CASSPPGGGPQETQYF